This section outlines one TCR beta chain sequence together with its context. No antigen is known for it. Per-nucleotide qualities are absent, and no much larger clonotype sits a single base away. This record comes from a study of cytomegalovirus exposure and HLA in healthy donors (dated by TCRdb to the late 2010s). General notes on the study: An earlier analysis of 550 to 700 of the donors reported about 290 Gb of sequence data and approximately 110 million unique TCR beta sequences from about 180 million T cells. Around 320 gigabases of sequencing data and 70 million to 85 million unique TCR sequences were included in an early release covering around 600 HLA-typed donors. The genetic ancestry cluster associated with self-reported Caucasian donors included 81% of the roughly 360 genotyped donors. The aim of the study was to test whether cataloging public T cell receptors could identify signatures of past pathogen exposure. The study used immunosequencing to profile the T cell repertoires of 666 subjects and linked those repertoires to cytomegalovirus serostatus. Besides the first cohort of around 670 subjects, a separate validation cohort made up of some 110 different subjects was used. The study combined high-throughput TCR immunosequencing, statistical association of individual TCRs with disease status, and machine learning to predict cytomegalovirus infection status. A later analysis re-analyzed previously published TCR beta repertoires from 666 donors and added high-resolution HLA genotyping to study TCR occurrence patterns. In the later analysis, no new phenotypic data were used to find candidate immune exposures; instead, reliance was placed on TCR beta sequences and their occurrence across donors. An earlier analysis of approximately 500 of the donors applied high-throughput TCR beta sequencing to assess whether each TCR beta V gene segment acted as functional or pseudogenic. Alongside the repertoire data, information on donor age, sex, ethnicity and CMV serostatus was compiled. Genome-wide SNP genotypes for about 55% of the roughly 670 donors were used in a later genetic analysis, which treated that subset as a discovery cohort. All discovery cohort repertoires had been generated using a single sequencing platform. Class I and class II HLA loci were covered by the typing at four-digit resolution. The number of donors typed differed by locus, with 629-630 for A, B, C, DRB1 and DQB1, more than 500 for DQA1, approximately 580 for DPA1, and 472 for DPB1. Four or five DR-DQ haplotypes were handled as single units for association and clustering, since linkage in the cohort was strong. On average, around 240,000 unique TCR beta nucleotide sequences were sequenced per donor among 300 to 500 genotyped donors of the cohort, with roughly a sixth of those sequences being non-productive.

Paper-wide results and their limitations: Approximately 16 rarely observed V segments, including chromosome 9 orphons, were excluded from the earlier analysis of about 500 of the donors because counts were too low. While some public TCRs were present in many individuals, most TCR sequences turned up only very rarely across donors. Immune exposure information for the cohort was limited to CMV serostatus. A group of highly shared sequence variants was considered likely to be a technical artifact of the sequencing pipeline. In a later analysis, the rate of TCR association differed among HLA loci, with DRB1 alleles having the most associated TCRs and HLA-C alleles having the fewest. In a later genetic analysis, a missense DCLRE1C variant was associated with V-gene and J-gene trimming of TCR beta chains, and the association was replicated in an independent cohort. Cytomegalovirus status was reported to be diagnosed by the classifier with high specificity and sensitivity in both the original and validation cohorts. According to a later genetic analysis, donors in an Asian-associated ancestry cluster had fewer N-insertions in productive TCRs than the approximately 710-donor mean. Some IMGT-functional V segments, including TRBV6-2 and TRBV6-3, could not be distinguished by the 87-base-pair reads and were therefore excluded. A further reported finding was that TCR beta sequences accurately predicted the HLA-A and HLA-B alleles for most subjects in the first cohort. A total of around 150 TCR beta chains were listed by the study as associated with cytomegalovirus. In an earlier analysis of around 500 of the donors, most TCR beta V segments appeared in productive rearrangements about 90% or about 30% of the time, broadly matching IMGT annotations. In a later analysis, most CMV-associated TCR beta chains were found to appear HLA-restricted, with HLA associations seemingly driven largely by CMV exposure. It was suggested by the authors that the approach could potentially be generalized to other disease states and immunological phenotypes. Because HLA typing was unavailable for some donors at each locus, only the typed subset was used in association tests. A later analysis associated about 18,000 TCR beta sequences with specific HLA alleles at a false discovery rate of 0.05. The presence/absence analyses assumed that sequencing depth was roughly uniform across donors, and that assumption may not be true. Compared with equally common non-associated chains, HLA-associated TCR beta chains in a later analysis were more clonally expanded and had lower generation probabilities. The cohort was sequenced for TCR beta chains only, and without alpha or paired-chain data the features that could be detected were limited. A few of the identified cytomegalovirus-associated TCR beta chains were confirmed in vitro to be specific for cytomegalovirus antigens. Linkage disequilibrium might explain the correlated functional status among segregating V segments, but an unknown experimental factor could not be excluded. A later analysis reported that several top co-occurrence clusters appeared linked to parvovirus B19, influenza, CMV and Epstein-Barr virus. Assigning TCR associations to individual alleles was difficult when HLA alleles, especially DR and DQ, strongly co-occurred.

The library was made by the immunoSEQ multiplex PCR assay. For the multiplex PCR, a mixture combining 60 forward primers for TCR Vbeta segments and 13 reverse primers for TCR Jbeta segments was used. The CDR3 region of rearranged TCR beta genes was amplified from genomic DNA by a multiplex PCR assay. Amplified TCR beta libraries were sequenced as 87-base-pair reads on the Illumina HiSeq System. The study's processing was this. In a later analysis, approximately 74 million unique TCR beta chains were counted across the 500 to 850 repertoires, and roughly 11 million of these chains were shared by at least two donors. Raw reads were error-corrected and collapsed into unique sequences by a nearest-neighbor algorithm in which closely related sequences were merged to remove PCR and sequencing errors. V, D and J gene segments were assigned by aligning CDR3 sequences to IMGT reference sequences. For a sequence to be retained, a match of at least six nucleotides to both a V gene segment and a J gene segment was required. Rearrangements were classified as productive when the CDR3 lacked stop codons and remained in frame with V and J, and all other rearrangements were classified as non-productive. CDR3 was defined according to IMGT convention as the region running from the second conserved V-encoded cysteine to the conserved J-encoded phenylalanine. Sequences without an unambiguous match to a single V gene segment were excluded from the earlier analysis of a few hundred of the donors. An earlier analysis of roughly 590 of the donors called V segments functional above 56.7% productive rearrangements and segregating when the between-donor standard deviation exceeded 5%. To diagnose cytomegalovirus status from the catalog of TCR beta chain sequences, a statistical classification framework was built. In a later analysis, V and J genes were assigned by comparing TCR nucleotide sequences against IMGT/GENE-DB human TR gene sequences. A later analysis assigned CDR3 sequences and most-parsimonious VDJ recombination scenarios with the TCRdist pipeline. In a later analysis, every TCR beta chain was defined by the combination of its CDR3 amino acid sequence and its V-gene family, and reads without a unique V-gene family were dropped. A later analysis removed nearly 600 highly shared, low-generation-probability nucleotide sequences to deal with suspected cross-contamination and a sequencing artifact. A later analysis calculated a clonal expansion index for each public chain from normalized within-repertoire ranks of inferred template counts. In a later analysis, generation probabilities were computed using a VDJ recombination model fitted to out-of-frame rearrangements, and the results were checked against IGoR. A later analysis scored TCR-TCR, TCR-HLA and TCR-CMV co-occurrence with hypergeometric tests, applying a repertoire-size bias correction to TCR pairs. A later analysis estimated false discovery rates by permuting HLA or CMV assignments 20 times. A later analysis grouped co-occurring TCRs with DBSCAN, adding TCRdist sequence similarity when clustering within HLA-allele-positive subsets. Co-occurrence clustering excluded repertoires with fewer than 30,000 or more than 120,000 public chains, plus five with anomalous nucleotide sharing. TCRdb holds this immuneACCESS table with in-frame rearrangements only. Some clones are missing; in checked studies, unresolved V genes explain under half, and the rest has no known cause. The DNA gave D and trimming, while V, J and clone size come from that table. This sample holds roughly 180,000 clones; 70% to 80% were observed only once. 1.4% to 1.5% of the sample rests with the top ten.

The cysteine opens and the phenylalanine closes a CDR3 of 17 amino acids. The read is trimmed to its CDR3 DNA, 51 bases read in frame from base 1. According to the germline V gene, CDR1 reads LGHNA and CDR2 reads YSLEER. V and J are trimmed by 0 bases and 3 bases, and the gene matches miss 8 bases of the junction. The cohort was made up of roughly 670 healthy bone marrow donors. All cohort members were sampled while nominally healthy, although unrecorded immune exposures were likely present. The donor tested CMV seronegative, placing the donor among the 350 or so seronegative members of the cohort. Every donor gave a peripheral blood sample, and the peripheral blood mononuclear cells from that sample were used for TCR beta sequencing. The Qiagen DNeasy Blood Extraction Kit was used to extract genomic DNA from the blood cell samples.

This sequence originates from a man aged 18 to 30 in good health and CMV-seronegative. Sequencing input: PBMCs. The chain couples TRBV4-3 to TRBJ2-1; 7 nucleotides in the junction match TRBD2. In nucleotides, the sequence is TGCGCCAGCAGCCAAGAAGGGGCTAGCGGAAACTACAATGAGCAGTTCTTC. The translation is CASSQEGASGNYNEQFF.